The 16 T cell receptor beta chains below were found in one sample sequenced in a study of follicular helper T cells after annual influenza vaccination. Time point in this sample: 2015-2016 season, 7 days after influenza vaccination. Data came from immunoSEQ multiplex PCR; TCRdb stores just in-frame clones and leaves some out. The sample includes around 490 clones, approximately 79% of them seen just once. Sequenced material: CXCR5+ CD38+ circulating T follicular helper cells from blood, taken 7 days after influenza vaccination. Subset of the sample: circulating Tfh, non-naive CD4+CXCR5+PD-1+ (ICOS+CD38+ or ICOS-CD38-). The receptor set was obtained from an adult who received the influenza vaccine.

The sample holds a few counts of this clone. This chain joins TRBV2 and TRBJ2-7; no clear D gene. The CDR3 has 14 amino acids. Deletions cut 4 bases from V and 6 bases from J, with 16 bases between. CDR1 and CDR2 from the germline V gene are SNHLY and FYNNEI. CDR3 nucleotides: TGTGCCAGCAGTGGCGAGAACAATTGGAGCGAGCAGTACTTC. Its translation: CASSGENNWSEQYF.

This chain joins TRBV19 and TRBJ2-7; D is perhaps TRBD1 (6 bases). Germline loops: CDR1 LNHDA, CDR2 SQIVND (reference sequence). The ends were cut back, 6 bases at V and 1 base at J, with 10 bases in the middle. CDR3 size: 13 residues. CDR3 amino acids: CASRQGNSYEQYF. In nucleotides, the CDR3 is TGTGCCAGTAGGCAGGGGAATTCCTACGAGCAGTACTTC.

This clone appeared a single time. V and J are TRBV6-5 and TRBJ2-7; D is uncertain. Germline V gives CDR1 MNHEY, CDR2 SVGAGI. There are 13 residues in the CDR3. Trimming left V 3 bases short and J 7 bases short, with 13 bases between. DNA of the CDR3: TGTGCCAGCAGTTATGGGCGGAACTTGGAGCAGTACTTC. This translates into CASSYGRNLEQYF.

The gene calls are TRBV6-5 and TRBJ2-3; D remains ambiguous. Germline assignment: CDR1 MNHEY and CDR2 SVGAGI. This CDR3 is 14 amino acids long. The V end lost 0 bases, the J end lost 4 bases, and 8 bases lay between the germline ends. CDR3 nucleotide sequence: TGTGCCAGCAGTTACTCACCAGGCGCAGATACGCAGTATTTT. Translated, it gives CASSYSPGADTQYF.

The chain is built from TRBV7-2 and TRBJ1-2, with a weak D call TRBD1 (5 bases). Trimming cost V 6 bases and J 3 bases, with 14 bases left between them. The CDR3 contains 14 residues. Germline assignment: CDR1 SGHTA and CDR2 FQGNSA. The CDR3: CASRRGSSYYGYTF. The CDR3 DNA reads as TGTGCCAGCAGGCGGGGCTCCAGCTACTATGGCTACACCTTC.

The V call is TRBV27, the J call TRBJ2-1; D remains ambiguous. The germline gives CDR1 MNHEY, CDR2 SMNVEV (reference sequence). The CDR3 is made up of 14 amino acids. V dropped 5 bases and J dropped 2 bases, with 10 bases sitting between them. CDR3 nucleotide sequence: TGTGCCAGCAGTCCGCTCACAGCCTACAATGAGCAGTTCTTC. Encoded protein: CASSPLTAYNEQFF.

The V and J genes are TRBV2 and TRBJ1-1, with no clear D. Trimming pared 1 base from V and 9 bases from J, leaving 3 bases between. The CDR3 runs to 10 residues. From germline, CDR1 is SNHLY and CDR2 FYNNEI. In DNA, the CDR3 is TGTGCCAGCAGTGAAGTGCAAGCTTTCTTT. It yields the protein CASSEVQAFF.

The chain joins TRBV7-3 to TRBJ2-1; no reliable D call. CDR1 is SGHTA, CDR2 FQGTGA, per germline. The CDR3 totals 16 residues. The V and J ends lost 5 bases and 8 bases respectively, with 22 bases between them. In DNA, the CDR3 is TGTGCCAGCAGCCCCGGACCTTCGCGCGGAGTAGATGAGCAGTTCTTC. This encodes CASSPGPSRGVDEQFF.

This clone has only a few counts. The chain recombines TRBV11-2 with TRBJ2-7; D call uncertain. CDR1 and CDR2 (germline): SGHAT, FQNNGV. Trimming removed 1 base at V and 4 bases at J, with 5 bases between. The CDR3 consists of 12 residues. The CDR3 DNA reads TGTGCCAGCAGCTTAGCGGAGTACGAGCAGTACTTC. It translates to CASSLAEYEQYF.

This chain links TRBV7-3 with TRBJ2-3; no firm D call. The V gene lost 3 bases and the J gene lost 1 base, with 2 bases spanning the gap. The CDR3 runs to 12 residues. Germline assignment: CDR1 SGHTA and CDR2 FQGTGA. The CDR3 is CASSLGTDTQYF. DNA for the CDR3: TGTGCCAGCAGCTTGGGCACAGATACGCAGTATTTT.

The CDR3 reads CASSVDGGSGNTIYF. In DNA form, the CDR3 reads TGTGCCAGCAGCGTAGATGGGGGTTCGGGAAACACCATATATTTT. The V call is TRBV9, the J call TRBJ1-3; a weak D match, TRBD1 (5 bases). V was cut by 0 bases and J by 4 bases, with 11 bases left in between. This CDR3 is built from 15 residues. Per germline, CDR1 SGDLS and CDR2 YYNGEE.

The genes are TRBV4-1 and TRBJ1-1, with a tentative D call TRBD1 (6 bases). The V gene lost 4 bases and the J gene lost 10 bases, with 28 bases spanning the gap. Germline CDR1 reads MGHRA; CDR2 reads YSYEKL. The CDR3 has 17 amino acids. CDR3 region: CASSLPSTNYRAGGAFF. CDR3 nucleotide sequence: TGCGCCAGCAGCCTACCCTCCACCAATTACAGGGCGGGGGGAGCTTTCTTT.

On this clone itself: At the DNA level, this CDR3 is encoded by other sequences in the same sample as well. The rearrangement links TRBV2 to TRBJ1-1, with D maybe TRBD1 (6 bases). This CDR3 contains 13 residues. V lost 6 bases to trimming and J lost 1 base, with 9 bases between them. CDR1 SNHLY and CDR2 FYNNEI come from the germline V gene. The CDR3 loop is CASRPQGNTEAFF. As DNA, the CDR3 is TGTGCCAGCAGGCCACAGGGGAACACTGAAGCTTTCTTT.

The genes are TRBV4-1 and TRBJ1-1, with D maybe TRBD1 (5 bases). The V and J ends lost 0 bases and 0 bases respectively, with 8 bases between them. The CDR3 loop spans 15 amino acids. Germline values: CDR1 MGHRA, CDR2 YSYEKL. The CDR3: CASSQDGHLNTEAFF. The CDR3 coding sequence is TGCGCCAGCAGCCAAGACGGACATTTGAACACTGAAGCTTTCTTT.

In DNA form, the CDR3 reads TGCGCTACAGGGTCTGGAAACACCATATATTTT. Its protein product is CATGSGNTIYF. The V call is TRBV20-1, the J call TRBJ1-3; the D gene is possibly TRBD1 (6 bases). This CDR3 is built from 11 residues. CDR1 and CDR2 from the germline V gene are DFQATT and SNEGSKA (reference sequence).

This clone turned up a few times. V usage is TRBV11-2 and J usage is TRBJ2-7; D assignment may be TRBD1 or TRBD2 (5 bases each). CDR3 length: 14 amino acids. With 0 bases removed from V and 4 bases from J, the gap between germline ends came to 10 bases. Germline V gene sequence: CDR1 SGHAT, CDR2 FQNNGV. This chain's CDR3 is CASSLEDGAYEQYF. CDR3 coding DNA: TGTGCCAGCAGCTTAGAGGACGGGGCATACGAGCAGTACTTC. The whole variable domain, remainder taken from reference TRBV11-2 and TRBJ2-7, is EAGVAQSPRYKIIEKRQSVAFWCNPISGHATLYWYQQILGQGPKLLIQFQNNGVVDDSQLPKDRFSAERLKGVDSTLKIQPAKLEDSAVYLCASSLEDGAYEQYFGPGTRLTVT.